This T cell receptor (beta chain) was obtained from a study of blood T cell repertoires in COVID-19. The overall study: T cells, B-cell-depleted T cells, or PBMCs supplied cDNA or gDNA.

J lost 2 bases, V lost 4 bases, and 4 bases had no gene match. The germline gives CDR1 SGHAT, CDR2 FQNNGV. The CDR3 spans 14 residues. Repertoires were generated with immunoSEQ multiplex PCR, while TCRdb's copy carries only in-frame clones and drops some. The sample holds tens of thousands of clones, about 82% seen once. The receptor was isolated from a human donor in a cohort sampled during active COVID-19. The sample comprised peripheral blood. The chain employs TRBV11-2 and TRBJ2-5, with 7 bases aligning to TRBD2. CDR3 sequence: CASSSGLVQETQYF. The DNA for the CDR3 is TGTGCCAGCAGCTCCGGACTAGTTCAAGAGACCCAGTACTTC.